The clone carrying this T cell receptor (beta chain) was counted only a few times. The sample belongs to a study of patients and donors after allogeneic stem cell transplantation. TCRdb reanalysed the RT-PCR reads using MiXCR and keeps one entry per CDR3 protein. Of about 400,000 distinct CDR3 sequences detected, roughly 16% appear once; the ten largest clones hold 7% to 7.5%. Germline CDR1 reads SGHNT; CDR2 reads YENEEA. The V end was cut by 1 base, the J end by 4 bases, with 11 bases between. CDR3 length equals 15 residues. Input material: blood, either unsorted or a sorted T cell fraction (not recorded which). The chain recombines TRBV11-3 with TRBJ2-1, with D possibly TRBD2 on 6 matching bases. The TCR originated in a human donor who was either an allogeneic HSCT recipient or a stem cell or donor lymphocyte infusion donor (not recorded which). It is not recorded whose cells these are; they may come from a transplant donor. CDR3: CASSLVQRAYNEQFF. CDR3 nucleotides: TGTGCCAGCAGCTTAGTCCAGCGGGCATACAATGAGCAGTTCTTC.